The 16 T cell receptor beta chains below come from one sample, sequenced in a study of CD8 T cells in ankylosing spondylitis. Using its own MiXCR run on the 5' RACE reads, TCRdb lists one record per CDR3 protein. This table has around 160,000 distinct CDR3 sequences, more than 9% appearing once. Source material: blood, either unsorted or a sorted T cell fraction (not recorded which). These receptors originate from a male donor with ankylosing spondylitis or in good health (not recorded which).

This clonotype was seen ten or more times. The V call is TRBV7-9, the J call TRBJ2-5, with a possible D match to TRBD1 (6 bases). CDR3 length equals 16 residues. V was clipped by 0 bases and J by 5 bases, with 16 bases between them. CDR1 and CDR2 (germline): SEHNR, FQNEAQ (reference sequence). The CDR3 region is CASSLAMAGAWETQYF. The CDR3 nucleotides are TGTGCCAGCAGCTTAGCAATGGCAGGGGCCTGGGAGACCCAGTACTTC.

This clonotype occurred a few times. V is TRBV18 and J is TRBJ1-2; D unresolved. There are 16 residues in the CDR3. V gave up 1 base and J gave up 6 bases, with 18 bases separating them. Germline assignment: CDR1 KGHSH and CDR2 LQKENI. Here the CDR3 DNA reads TGTGCCAGCTCACCACTAATACAACGGGATTTCAATGGCTACACCTTC. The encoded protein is CASSPLIQRDFNGYTF.

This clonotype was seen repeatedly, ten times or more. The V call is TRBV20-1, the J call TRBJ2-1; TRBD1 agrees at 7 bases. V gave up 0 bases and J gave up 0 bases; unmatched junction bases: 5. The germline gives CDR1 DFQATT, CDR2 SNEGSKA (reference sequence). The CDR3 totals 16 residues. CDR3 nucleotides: TGCAGTGCTAGAGATCGGGACAGTTACTCCTACAATGAGCAGTTCTTC. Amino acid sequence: CSARDRDSYSYNEQFF.

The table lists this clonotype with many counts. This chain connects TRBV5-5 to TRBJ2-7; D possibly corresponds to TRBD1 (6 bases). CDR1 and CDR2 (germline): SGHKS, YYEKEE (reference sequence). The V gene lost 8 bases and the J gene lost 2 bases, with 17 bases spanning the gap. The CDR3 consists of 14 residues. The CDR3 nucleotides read TGTGCCAGTTTACCGGGACATAAGGCCTACGAGCAGTACTTC. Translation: CASLPGHKAYEQYF.

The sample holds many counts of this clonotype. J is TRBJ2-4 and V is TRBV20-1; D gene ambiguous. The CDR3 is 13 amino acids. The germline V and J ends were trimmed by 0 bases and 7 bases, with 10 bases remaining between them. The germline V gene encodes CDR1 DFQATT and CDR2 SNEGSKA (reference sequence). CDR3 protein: CSARESGRNIQYF. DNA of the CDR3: TGCAGTGCTAGAGAAAGTGGGCGGAACATTCAGTACTTC.

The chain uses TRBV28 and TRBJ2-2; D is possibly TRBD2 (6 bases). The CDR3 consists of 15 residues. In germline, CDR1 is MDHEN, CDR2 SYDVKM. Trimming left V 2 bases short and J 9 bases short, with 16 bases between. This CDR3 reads CASSLSGQASRELFF. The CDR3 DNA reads TGTGCCAGCAGTTTAAGCGGGCAGGCGTCCCGGGAGCTGTTTTTT.

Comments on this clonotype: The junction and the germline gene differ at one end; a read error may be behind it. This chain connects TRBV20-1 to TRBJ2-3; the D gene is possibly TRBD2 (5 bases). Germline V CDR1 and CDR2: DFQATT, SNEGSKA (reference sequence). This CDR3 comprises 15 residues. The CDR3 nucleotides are TGCACTGCTATCGTCGGGGTCCGCATCACAGATACGCAGTATTTT. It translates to CTAIVGVRITDTQYF.

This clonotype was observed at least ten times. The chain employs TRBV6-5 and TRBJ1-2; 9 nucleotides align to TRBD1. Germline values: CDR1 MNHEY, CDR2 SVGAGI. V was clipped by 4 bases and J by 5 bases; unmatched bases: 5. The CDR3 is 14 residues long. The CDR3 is CASSWEDRGYGYTF. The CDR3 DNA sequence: TGTGCCAGCAGTTGGGAGGACAGGGGATATGGCTACACCTTC.

CDR3 sequence: CASSLAPLGSYEQYF. In DNA form, the CDR3 reads TGTGCCAGCAGCTTGGCCCCGTTGGGCTCCTACGAGCAGTACTTC. The gene calls are TRBV11-2 and TRBJ2-7; D is uncertain. The CDR3 loop spans 15 amino acids. The V gene's germline CDR1 is SGHAT and CDR2 FQNNGV. The V gene lost 3 bases and the J gene lost 0 bases, with 12 bases spanning the gap. The complete variable domain, with remaining parts taken from reference TRBV11-2 and TRBJ2-7, reads EAGVAQSPRYKIIEKRQSVAFWCNPISGHATLYWYQQILGQGPKLLIQFQNNGVVDDSQLPKDRFSAERLKGVDSTLKIQPAKLEDSAVYLCASSLAPLGSYEQYFGPGTRLTVT.

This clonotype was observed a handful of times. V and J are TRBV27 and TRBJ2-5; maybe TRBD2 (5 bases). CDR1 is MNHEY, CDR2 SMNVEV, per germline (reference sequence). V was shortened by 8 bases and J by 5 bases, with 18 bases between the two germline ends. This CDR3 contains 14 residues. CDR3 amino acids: CASGRVGRGETQYF. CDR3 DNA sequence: TGTGCCAGCGGTAGGGTTGGGCGCGGGGAGACCCAGTACTTC.

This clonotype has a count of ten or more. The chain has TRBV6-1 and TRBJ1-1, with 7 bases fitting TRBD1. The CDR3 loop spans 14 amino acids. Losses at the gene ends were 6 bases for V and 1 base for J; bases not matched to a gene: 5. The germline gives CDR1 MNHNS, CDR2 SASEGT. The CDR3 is CASSRGTANTEAFF. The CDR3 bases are TGTGCCAGCAGCCGCGGGACAGCGAACACTGAAGCTTTCTTT.

CDR3 sequence reads: CASSSGTSSPQETQYF. DNA of the CDR3: TGCGCCAGCAGCTCCGGGACTAGTTCCCCCCAAGAGACCCAGTACTTC. This chain uses TRBV5-1 with TRBJ2-5, with 8 bases identical to TRBD2. Unmatched junction bases numbered 8, after V lost 3 bases and J lost 1 base. CDR1 SGHRS and CDR2 YFSETQ come from the germline V gene. There are 16 residues in the CDR3.

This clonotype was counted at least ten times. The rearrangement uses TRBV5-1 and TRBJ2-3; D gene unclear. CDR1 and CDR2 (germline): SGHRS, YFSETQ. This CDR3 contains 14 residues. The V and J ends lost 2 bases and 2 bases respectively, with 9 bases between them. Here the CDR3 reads CASSFRTDTDTQYF. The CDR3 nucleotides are TGCGCCAGCAGCTTTAGGACGGACACAGATACGCAGTATTTT.

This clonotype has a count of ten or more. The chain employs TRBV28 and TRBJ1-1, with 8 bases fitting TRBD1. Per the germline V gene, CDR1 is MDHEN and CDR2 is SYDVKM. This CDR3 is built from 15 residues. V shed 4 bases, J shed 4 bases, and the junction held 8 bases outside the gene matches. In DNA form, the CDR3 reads TGTGCCAGCAGTTCATCCGACAGGGGAACCACTGAAGCTTTCTTT. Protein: CASSSSDRGTTEAFF.

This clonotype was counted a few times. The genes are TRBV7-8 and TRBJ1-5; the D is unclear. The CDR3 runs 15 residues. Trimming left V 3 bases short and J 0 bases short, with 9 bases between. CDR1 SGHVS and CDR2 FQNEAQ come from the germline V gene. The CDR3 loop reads CASSFYKDSNQPQHF. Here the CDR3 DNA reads TGTGCCAGCAGCTTTTATAAGGATAGCAATCAGCCCCAGCATTTT.

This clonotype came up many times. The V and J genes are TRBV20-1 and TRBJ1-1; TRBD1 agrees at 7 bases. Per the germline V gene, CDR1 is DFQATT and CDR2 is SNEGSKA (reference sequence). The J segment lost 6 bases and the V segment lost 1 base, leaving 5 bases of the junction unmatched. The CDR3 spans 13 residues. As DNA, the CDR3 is TGCAGTGCTAGAGCGACAGGGTGGTCTGAAGCTTTCTTT. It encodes CSARATGWSEAFF.